This TCR beta chain was identified in a study of radiotherapy plus CTLA-4 blockade in lung cancer (dated by TCRdb to 2017 to 2018). In terms of the full investigation: Objective responses were observed in approximately 17% of enrolled patients, and disease control was achieved in 31%.

The germline V gene (reference sequence) provides CDR1 LNHNV and CDR2 YYDKDF. For this chain, trimming is 3 bases at the V end and 6 bases at the J end, and the number of junction bases without a gene match is 4. Measured from the cysteine to the phenylalanine, the CDR3 is 13 residues long. Only the CDR3 region is kept as DNA, spanning 39 bases read in frame from base 1. In this study, focal radiation therapy paired with CTLA-4 blockade (ipilimumab) was tested in patients who had chemo-refractory metastatic non-small-cell lung cancer. Points on this clone: What this receptor recognizes is not known. Per-base qualities were not stored, and no clone one base away is much larger.

Receptors were amplified or captured by the immunoSEQ multiplex PCR assay. Not all clones reach the TCRdb copy of this immuneACCESS table, which keeps in-frame sequences only. Checked studies attribute under half of the gap to unresolved V genes and leave the rest unexplained. The sample table holds around 40,000 clones, of which approximately 70% were seen once. Around a tenth of the sample lies in the top ten. Overall study results and their limits: The strongest predictors of response, as reported, were early dynamic changes in blood T cell clones along with a rise in serum interferon-beta after radiation. After treatment with radiotherapy and ipilimumab, TCR clones that originated in tumors expanded in peripheral blood.

The clonotype was recovered from a human donor with non-small cell lung cancer who had stable disease on radiotherapy plus ipilimumab. Material: peripheral blood, obtained from a patient treated with radiotherapy plus ipilimumab. This receptor chain uses TRBV15 and TRBJ2-5, with 7 bases aligning to TRBD2. The nucleotide sequence reads TGTGCCACCAGCAGGGGAGGGGATCAGACCCAGTACTTC. This gives the protein CATSRGGDQTQYF.